This T cell receptor beta chain is from a study of cytomegalovirus exposure and HLA in healthy donors. Some clones are missing from TCRdb's copy, which holds only in-frame ones; the method was immunoSEQ multiplex PCR. Of around 130,000 clones in the sample, over 75% are singletons; the top ten hold 2.1%. On this clone itself: Its specificity is not known.

Overall study findings and caveats: In vitro confirmation showed three CMV-associated chains to be CMV antigen specific.

Germline V gives CDR1 MNHEY, CDR2 SMNVEV (reference sequence). The junction had 14 bases not matched to a gene; V was cut back by 5 bases and J by 4 bases. The CDR3 length is 17 residues. The chain has TRBV27 and TRBJ2-1; 7 nucleotides agree with TRBD1. The sequence was collected from a woman aged 25 to 45 in good health and CMV-seronegative. Sequenced input: PBMCs. The CDR3 here is CASSPHKTGSAYNEQFF. The CDR3 DNA reads as TGTGCCAGCAGTCCCCATAAGACAGGGTCAGCTTACAATGAGCAGTTCTTC.